This TCR beta chain was recovered during a study of T cell clonality in common variable immunodeficiency. General study results and limits: Reportedly, TCR beta sequences from common variable immunodeficiency showed fewer deletions and N-nucleotide insertions.

Germline V lookup: CDR1 LNHDA, CDR2 SQIVND (reference sequence). Trimming shortened V by 2 bases and J by 1 base, and 11 bases separated the two germline ends. The CDR3 contains 16 residues. The table lists this clone with many counts. Its antigen is as yet unknown. The sequence runs out 3 residues before the end of the CDR3; the remainder is reconstructed from the germline J gene. Libraries were prepared by immunoSEQ multiplex PCR; TCRdb keeps only in-frame clonotypes and omits some of them. The sample includes 35,000 or so clones, none of them occurring once. The receptor was derived from a human donor with common variable immunodeficiency. The material sequenced was peripheral blood mononuclear cells. J is TRBJ2-2 and V is TRBV19; possibly TRBD1 for D (6 bases). CDR3 sequence: CASSINQGMNTGELFF. The covered CDR3 bases are TGTGCCAGTAGTATAAACCAGGGGATGAACACCGGGGAG.